This T cell receptor beta chain emerged from a study of siplizumab effects on memory and regulatory T cells (dated by TCRdb to between 2018 and 2021). Context from the whole study: The study examined how the anti-CD2 antibody siplizumab affects alloreactive T-cell subsets in allogeneic mixed lymphocyte reactions built from human PBMCs. What the research found in general, with its limitations: Compared with memory T cells, unstimulated naive T cells appeared more diverse, and naive cells seemed to make a substantial contribution to the alloresponse. The cumulative frequency of alloreactive sequences that could be traced back to unstimulated CD4+ memory T cells was significantly reduced by siplizumab. About 80-97% of proliferating CD4+ or CD8+ clones could not be given a naive or memory phenotype. In reactions with siplizumab, an average of approximately 70% of mappable alloreactive CD4+ clones were Treg-derived, compared with approximately 29% in control reactions. Because sequences at frequencies below about 10^-5 were poorly captured, only a minor fraction of alloreactive clones could be mapped back to unstimulated subsets. The suppressive function of proliferating Tregs from siplizumab cultures was not functionally confirmed.

Additional sequencing covered unstimulated subsets from three donor pairs, namely CD8+ effector memory, CD4+ naive, CD8+ TEMRA, CD4+ memory and CD8+ naive. Sorted unstimulated T cells and proliferating T cells recovered from mixed lymphocyte reactions underwent TCRbeta CDR3 sequencing. Fresh whole blood from approximately 11 HLA-typed healthy donors served as the source for isolating PBMCs. Worth noting for this clone: Its target antigen remains unknown. Nothing much larger sits one base from this clone, and base qualities are not available.

The CDR3 holds 15 amino acids from the cysteine to the phenylalanine. The DNA shown is the 45-base CDR3, in frame from base 1. Relative to germline, V is 5 bases shorter and J is 5 bases shorter, with 16 bases between their ends. CDR1 SNHLY and CDR2 FYNNEI are derived from the germline V gene. Library preparation used the immunoSEQ multiplex PCR assay. Around 92,000 TCR templates per sample were assayed by the deep sequencing platform. Genomic DNA extracted from sorted T cells was used for TCRbeta CDR3 sequencing. The authors processed their data as follows. The R programming language was used for clonal analysis of TCRbeta CDR3 data. Alloreactive CD4+ and CD8+ clones were defined by comparing unstimulated samples with post-reaction CFSE-low samples. Alloreactive CD4+ clones were assigned to regulatory or non-regulatory origin by matching sequences to sorted unstimulated Treg and non-Treg repertoires. The source is immuneACCESS, and TCRdb retained only in-frame sequences with V and J called. Part of the clones is not carried over; for the studies checked, unresolved V genes explain less than half of this, and the remainder is unexplained. Clone size and the V and J calls come from that table; the DNA yielded D and trimming. For this sample the table gives 62,000 or so clones, of which over 65% were detected only once. Less than 4% of the sample goes to the ten largest clones.

The sequence joins TRBV2 to TRBJ1-5; the D gene is perhaps TRBD1, from 6 matching bases. The sequence was collected from a human donor in good health. The source material was memory CD4+ T cells sorted from blood. The cell subset or site tag for this specimen amounts to: unstimulated CD4+ memory T cells. The CDR3 protein is CASSLSNRVHQPQHF. The sequence in DNA is TGTGCCAGCAGTCTAAGTAACAGGGTTCATCAGCCCCAGCATTTT.